A single sample is the source of the 4 T cell receptor beta chains below, sequenced in a study of control samples from healthy donors and cancer patients. TCRdb keeps only in-frame clones here, not all; method: immunoSEQ multiplex PCR. Of about 69,000 clones listed, about nine tenths are singletons. The source material was PBMCs. The receptors derive from a man in his sixties with lung cancer.

The rearrangement links TRBV2 to TRBJ2-1; no reliable D call. V was shortened by 7 bases and J by 4 bases, with 5 bases between the two germline ends. Per germline, CDR1 SNHLY and CDR2 FYNNEI. CDR3 length: 11 residues. CDR3 DNA sequence: TGTGCCAGCACTAGTTACAATGAGCAGTTCTTC. This codes for CASTSYNEQFF.

In its sample, this clone ranks as medium-sized. This rearrangement joins TRBV27 to TRBJ1-5; TRBD1 aligns across 8 bases. V lost 6 bases, J lost 6 bases, and 4 bases stayed unmatched. Germline loops: CDR1 MNHEY, CDR2 SMNVEV (reference sequence). This CDR3 has 13 amino acids. The CDR3 loop reads CASSDTGGQPQHF. CDR3 bases: TGTGCCAGCAGCGATACAGGGGGTCAGCCCCAGCATTTT.

In its sample, this clone was seen a few times. CDR3 DNA: TGTGCCAGCAGCGGGCGCACAGGCTTTACCATATATTTT. Amino acids: CASSGRTGFTIYF. The chain joins TRBV9 to TRBJ1-3; weak D call: TRBD1 (5 bases). Looked up from germline, CDR1 is SGDLS and CDR2 is YYNGEE. V was pared by 3 bases and J by 10 bases, with 14 bases between. CDR3 length: 13 amino acids.

This clone was detected once. The chain uses TRBV15 and TRBJ2-3; perhaps TRBD2 as D (5 bases). The CDR3 spans 12 residues. Germline-derived CDR1 and CDR2 are LNHNV and YYDKDF (reference sequence). Trimming took off 1 base at V and 6 bases at J, with 5 bases between the two ends. CDR3 in DNA: TGTGCCACCAGCAGAGGGGAGGATACGCAGTATTTT. This codes for CATSRGEDTQYF.